The clone carrying this T cell receptor (beta chain) was seen many times. Antigen specificity is unknown. For TCR beta, libraries came from quantitative 5'-RACE with molecular barcodes. TCRdb called the 5' RACE reads again in MiXCR, with one record for every CDR3 protein. Of fewer than 250,000 distinct CDR3 sequences in the sample, about 11% were seen once. Germline loops: CDR1 SGHKS, CDR2 YYEKEE (reference sequence). Trimming pared 1 base from V and 3 bases from J, leaving 12 bases between. The CDR3 consists of 15 residues. The sample originates from a study of CD8 T cells in ankylosing spondylitis. Study results and caveats: CD8+ cells made up the disease-linked clones, which were relatively rare in peripheral blood. Ankylosing spondylitis blood appeared to carry a characteristic TCR beta motif of roughly 8 highly homologous variants. Significant enrichment of disease-linked clones was reportedly seen in matched ankylosing spondylitis synovial fluid.

This clonotype was sampled from a male donor with ankylosing spondylitis or in good health (not recorded which). The sequenced sample was blood, either unsorted or a sorted T cell fraction (not recorded which). The chain combines TRBV5-5 with TRBJ2-3; D remains ambiguous. CDR3 sequence: CASSLPVSLTDTQYF. The CDR3 nucleotides are TGTGCCAGCAGCTTGCCGGTGTCCCTAACAGATACGCAGTATTTT.